This T cell receptor (beta chain) was sequenced during a study of T-cell memory formation after mild COVID-19. Across the whole study: Largely donor-specific TCR clusters were found.

From germline, CDR1 is MNHEY and CDR2 SVGEGT. CDR3 length equals 19 residues. Trimming took 4 bases from V and 2 from J; bases not matched to a gene: 16. TCRdb reanalysed the 5' RACE reads using MiXCR and keeps one entry per CDR3 protein. The repertoire holds a few hundred thousand distinct CDR3 sequences, with about 15% as singletons. The receptor was isolated from a man younger than 35 who had mild COVID-19 (a few samples of this study predate the infection). Cell type and time point are not known. Material: PBMCs or a T cell subset sorted from them (not recorded which). This chain uses TRBV6-2 or TRBV6-3 with TRBJ2-3; 9 nucleotides align to TRBD2. CDR3 in DNA: TGTGCCAGCAGTTCTGAGGAGAAATGGCGGGGGGGATCCACAGATACGCAGTATTTT. Amino acid sequence: CASSSEEKWRGGSTDTQYF.